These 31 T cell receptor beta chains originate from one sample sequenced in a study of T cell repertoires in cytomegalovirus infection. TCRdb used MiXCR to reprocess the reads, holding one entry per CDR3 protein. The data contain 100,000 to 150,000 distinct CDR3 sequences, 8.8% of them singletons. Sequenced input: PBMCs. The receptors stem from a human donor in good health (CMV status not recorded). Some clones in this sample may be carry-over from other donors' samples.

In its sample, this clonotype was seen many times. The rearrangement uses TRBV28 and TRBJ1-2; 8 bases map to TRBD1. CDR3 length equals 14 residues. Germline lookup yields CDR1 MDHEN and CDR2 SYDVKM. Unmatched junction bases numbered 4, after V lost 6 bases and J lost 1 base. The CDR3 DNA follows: TGTGCCAGCAGCCCGGACAGGGTTAACTATGGCTACACCTTC. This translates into CASSPDRVNYGYTF.

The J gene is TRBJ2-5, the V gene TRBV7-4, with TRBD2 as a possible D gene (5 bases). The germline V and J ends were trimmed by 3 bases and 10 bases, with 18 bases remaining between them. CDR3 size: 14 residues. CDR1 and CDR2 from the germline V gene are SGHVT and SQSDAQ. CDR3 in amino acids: CASSFGEGRNNQYF. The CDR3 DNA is TGTGCCAGCAGCTTCGGGGAAGGTAGAAATAACCAGTACTTC.

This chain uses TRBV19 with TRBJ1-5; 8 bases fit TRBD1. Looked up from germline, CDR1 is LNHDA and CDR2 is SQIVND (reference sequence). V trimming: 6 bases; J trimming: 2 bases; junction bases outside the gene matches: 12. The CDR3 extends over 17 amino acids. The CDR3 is CASRDGVRGLGNQPQHF. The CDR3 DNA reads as TGTGCCAGTAGGGACGGGGTCAGGGGGCTGGGCAATCAGCCCCAGCATTTT. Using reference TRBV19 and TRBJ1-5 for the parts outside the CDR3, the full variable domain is DGGITQSPKYLFRKEGQNVTLSCEQNLNHDAMYWYRQDPGQGLRLIYYSQIVNDFQKGDIAEGYSVSREKKESFPLTVTSAQKNPTAFYLCASRDGVRGLGNQPQHFGDGTRLSIL.

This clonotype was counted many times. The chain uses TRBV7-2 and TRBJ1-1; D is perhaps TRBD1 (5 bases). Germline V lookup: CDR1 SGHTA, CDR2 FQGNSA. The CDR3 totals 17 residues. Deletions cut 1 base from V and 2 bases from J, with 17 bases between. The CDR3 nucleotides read TGTGCCAGCAGCTTAGGTTTCCGGGGCCCCCTTAACACTGAAGCTTTCTTT. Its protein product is CASSLGFRGPLNTEAFF.

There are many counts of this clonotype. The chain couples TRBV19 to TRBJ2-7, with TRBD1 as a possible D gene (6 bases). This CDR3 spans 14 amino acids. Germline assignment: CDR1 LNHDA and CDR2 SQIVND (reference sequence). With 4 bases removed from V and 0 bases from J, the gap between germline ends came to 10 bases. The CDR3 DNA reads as TGTGCCAGTAGTACAACAGGGCTCTCCTACGAGCAGTACTTC. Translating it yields CASSTTGLSYEQYF.

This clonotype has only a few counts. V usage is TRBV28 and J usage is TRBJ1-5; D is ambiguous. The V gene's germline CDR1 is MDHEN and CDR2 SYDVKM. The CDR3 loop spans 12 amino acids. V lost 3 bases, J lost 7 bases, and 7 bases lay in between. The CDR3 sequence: CASSLPPQPQHF. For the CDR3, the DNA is TGTGCCAGCAGTTTGCCCCCCCAGCCCCAGCATTTT.

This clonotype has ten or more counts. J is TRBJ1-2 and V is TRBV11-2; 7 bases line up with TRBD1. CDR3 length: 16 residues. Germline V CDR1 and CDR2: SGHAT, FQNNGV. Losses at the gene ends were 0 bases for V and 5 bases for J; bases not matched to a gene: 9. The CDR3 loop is CASSLDPAPTGYGYTF. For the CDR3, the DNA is TGTGCCAGCAGCTTAGATCCGGCCCCGACAGGGTATGGCTACACCTTC. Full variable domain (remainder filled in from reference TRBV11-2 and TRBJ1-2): EAGVAQSPRYKIIEKRQSVAFWCNPISGHATLYWYQQILGQGPKLLIQFQNNGVVDDSQLPKDRFSAERLKGVDSTLKIQPAKLEDSAVYLCASSLDPAPTGYGYTFGSGTRLTVV.

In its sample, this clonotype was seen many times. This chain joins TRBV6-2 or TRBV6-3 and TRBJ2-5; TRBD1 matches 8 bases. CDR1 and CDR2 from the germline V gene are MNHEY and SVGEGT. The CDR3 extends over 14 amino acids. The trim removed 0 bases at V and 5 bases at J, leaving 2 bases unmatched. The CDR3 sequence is CASSYSDRAETQYF. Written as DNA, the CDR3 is TGTGCCAGCAGTTACTCGGACAGGGCGGAGACCCAGTACTTC.

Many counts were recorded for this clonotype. This chain's CDR3 is CASSSYRAEAFF. The CDR3 DNA reads as TGTGCCAGCAGCTCCTATCGGGCTGAAGCTTTCTTT. The chain links TRBV7-2 to TRBJ1-1; D remains unclear. V lost 4 bases and J 6 bases, leaving 9 bases between the germline ends. CDR3 size: 12 residues. Germline CDR1 reads SGHTA; CDR2 reads FQGNSA. Looking up the rest from reference TRBV7-2 and TRBJ1-1 gives the full variable domain: GAGVSQSPSNKVTEKGKDVELRCDPISGHTALYWYRQSLGQGLEFLIYFQGNSAPDKSGLPSDRFSAERTGGSVSTLTIQRTQQEDSAVYLCASSSYRAEAFFGQGTRLTVV.

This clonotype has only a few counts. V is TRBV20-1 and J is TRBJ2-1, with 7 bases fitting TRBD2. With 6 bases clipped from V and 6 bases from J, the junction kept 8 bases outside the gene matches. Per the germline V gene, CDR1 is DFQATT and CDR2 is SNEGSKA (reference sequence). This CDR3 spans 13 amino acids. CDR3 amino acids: CSARGTTPNEQFF. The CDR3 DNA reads TGCAGTGCCCGCGGGACTACCCCCAATGAGCAGTTCTTC.

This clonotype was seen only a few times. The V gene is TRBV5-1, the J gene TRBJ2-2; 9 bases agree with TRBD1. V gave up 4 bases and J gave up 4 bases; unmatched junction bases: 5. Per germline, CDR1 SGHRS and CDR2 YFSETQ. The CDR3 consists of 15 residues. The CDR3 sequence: CASSAGTGSTGELFF. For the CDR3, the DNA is TGCGCCAGCAGCGCCGGGACAGGGAGCACCGGGGAGCTGTTTTTT. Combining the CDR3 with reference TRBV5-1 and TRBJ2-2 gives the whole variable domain KAGVTQTPRYLIKTRGQQVTLSCSPISGHRSVSWYQQTPGQGLQFLFEYFSETQRNKGNFPGRFSGRQFSNSRSEMNVSTLELGDSALYLCASSAGTGSTGELFFGEGSRLTVL.

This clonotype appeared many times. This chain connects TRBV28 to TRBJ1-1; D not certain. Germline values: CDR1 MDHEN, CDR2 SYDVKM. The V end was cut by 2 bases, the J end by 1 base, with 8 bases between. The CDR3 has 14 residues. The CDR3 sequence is CASSLIGSNTEAFF. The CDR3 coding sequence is TGTGCCAGCAGTTTAATTGGCTCGAACACTGAAGCTTTCTTT. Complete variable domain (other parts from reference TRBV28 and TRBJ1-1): DVKVTQSSRYLVKRTGEKVFLECVQDMDHENMFWYRQDPGLGLRLIYFSYDVKMKEKGDIPEGYSVSREKKERFSLILESASTNQTSMYLCASSLIGSNTEAFFGQGTRLTVV.

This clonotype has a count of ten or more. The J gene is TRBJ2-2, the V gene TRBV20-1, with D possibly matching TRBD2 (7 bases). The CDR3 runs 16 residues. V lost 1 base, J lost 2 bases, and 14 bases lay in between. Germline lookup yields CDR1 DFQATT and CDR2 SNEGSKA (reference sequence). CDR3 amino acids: CSARVGGGLNTGELFF. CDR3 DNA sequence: TGCAGTGCTAGAGTGGGCGGGGGCCTTAACACCGGGGAGCTGTTTTTT.

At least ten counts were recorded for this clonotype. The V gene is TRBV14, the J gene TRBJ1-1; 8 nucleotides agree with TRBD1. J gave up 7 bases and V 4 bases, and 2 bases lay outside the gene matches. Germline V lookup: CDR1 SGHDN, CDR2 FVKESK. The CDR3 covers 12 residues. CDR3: CASSRGQGEAFF. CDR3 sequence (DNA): TGTGCCAGCAGCCGCGGACAGGGTGAAGCTTTCTTT. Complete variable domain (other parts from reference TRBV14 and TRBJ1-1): EAGVTQFPSHSVIEKGQTVTLRCDPISGHDNLYWYRRVMGKEIKFLLHFVKESKQDESGMPNNRFLAERTGGTYSTLKVQPAELEDSGVYFCASSRGQGEAFFGQGTRLTVV.

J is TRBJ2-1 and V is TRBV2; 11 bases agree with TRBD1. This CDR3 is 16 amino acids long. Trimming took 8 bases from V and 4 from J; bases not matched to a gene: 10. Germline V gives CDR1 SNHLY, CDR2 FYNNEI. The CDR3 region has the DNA TGTGCCAGCTCTCTTGCCGGGGACAGGGGGTACAATGAGCAGTTCTTC. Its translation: CASSLAGDRGYNEQFF.

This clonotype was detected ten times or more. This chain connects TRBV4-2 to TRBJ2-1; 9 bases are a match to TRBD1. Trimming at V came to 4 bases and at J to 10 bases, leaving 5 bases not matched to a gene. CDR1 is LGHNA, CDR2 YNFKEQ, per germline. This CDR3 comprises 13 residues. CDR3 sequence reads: CASSLQQGAEQFF. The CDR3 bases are TGTGCCAGCAGCCTTCAACAGGGGGCCGAGCAGTTCTTC.

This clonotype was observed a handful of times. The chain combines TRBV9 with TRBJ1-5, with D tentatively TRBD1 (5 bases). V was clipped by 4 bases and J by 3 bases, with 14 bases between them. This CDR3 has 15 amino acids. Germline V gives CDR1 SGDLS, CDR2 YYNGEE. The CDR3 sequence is CASSISGLPNQPQHF. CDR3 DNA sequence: TGTGCCAGCAGCATTTCGGGACTTCCCAATCAGCCCCAGCATTTT.

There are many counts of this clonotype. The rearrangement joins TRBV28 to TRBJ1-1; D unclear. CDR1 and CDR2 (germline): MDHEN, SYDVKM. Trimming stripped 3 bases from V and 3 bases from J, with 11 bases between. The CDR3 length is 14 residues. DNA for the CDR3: TGTGCCAGCAGTTTGGTTGTCAGAGACACTGAAGCTTTCTTT. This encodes CASSLVVRDTEAFF.

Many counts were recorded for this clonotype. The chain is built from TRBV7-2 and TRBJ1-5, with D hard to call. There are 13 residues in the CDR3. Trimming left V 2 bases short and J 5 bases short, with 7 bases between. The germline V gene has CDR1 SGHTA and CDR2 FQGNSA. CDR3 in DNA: TGTGCCAGCAGCTTACAACACGATCAGCCCCAGCATTTT. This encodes CASSLQHDQPQHF.

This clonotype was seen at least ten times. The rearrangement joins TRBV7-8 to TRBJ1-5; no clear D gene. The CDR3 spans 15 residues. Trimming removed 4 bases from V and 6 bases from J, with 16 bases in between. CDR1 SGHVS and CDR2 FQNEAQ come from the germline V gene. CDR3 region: CASSYVAGLSQPQHF. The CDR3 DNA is TGTGCCAGCAGCTATGTGGCGGGATTAAGTCAGCCCCAGCATTTT.

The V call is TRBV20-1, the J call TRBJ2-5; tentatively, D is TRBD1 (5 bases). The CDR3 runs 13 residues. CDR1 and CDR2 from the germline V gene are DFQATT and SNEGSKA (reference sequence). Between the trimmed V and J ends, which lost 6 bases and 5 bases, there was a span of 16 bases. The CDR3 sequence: CSAAQGGRETQYF. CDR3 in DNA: TGCAGTGCAGCTCAGGGTGGTCGGGAGACCCAGTACTTC.

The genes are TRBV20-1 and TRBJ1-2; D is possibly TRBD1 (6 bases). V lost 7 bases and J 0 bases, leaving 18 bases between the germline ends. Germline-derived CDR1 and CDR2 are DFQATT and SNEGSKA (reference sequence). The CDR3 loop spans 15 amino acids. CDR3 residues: CSVAEYRASNYGYTF. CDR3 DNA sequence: TGCAGTGTGGCGGAGTACAGGGCCTCTAACTATGGCTACACCTTC.

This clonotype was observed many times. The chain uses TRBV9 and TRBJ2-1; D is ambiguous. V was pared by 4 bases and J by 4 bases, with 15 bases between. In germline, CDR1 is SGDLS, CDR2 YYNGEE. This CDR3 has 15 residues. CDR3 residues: CASSPAPAAYNEQFF. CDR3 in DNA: TGTGCCAGCAGCCCCGCGCCCGCGGCGTACAATGAGCAGTTCTTC.

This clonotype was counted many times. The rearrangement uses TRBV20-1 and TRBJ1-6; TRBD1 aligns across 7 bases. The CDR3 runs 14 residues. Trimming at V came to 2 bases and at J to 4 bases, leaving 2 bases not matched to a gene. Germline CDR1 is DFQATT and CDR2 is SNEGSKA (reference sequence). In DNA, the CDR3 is TGCAGTGCTAGATCGGGACAGTATAATTCACCCCTCCACTTT. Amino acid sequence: CSARSGQYNSPLHF.

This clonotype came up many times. The DNA of the CDR3 is TGTGCCAGCGATGCCCTTGGGGATCAGCCCCAGCATTTT. Its translation is CASDALGDQPQHF. This chain joins TRBV2 and TRBJ1-5; D gene ambiguous. CDR3 size: 13 residues. V was clipped by 8 bases and J by 5 bases, with 13 bases between them. Germline lookup yields CDR1 SNHLY and CDR2 FYNNEI.

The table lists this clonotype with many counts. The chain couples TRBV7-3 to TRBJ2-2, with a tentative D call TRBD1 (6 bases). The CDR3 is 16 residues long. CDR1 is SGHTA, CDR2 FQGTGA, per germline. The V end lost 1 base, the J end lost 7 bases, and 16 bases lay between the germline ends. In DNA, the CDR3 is TGTGCCAGCAGCTTAATTCCCAGGGGAAGGATCGGGGAGCTGTTTTTT. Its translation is CASSLIPRGRIGELFF.

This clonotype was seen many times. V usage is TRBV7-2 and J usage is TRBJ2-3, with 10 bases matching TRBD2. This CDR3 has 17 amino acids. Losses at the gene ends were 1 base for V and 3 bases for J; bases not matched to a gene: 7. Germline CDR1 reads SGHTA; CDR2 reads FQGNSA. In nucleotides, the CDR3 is TGTGCCAGCAGCTTAGTGGCTAGCGGGGGCGGGACAGATACGCAGTATTTT. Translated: CASSLVASGGGTDTQYF.

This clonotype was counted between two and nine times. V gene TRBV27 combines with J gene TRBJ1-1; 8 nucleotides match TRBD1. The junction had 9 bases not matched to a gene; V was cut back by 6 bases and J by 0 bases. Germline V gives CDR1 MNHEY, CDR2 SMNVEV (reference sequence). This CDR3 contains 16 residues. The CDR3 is CASSRTGGFMNTEAFF. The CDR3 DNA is TGTGCCAGCAGCCGAACAGGGGGATTTATGAACACTGAAGCTTTCTTT.

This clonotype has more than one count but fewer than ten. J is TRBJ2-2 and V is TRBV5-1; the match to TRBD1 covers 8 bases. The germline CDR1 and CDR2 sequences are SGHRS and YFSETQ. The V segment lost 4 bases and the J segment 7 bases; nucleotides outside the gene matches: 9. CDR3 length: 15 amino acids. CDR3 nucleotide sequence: TGCGCCAGCAGCCCACGGACAGGGCGTGTCGGGGAGCTGTTTTTT. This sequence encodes CASSPRTGRVGELFF.

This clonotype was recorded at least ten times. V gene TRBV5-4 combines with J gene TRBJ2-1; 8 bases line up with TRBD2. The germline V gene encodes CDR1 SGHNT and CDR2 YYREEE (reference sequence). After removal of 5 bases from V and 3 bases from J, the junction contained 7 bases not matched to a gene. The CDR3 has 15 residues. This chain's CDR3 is CASSIGGASYNEQFF. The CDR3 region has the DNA TGTGCCAGCAGTATCGGGGGGGCAAGCTACAATGAGCAGTTCTTC.

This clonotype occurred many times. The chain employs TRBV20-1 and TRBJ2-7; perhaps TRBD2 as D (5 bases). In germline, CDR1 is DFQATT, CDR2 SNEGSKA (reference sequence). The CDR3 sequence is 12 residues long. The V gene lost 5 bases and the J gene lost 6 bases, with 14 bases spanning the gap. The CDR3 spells CSAPAQAGEQYF. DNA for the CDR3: TGCAGTGCTCCGGCTCAGGCGGGCGAGCAGTACTTC.